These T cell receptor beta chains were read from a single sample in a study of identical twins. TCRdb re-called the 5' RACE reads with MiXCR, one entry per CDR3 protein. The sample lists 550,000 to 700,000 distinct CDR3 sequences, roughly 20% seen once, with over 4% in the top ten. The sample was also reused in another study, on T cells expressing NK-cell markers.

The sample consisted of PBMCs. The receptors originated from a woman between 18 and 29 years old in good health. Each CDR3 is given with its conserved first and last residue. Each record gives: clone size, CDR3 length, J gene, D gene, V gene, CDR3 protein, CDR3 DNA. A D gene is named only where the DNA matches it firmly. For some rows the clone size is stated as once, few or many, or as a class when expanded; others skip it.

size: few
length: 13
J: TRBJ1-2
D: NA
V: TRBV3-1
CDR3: CASSQVLEDGYTF
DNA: TGTGCCAGCAGCCAAGTACTGGAAGATGGCTACACCTTC

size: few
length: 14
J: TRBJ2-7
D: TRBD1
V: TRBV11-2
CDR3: CASSSTGYQGEQYF
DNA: TGTGCCAGCAGCTCGACAGGGTATCAGGGCGAGCAGTACTTC

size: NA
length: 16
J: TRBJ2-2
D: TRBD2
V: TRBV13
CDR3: CASSLGLGTSVGELFF
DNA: TGTGCCAGCAGCTTAGGCCTGGGGACTAGCGTCGGGGAGCTGTTTTTT

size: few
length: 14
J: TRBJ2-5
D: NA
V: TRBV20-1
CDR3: CSAPEGSSSETQYF
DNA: TGCAGTGCTCCTGAGGGGTCTAGTTCCGAGACCCAGTACTTC

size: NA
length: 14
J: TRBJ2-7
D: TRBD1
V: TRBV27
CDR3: CASRGPGQGYEQYF
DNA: TGTGCCAGCAGGGGGCCGGGACAGGGCTACGAGCAGTACTTC

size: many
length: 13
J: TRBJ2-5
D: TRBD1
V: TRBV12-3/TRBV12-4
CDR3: CASSPQGSETQYF
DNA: TGTGCCAGCAGTCCACAGGGGTCAGAGACCCAGTACTTC

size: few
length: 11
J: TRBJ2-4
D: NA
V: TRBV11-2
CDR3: CASGFGNIQYF
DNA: TGTGCCAGCGGGTTTGGAAACATTCAGTACTTC

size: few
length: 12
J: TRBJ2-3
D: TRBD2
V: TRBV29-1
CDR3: CSASGGQDTQYF
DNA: TGCTCGGCTAGCGGGGGCCAAGATACGCAGTATTTT

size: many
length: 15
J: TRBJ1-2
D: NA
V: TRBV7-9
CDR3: CASSLEADSNYGYTF
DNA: TGTGCCAGCAGCTTAGAAGCGGATTCTAACTATGGCTACACCTTC

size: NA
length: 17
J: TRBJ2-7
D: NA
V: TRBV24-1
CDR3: CATSDLQVPGCLYEQYF
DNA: TGTGCCACCAGTGATTTGCAAGTCCCAGGGTGTCTCTACGAGCAGTACTTC

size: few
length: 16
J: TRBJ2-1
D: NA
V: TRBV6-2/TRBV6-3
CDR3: CASSSIDSTTLNEQFF
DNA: TGTGCCAGCAGCTCCATCGACTCTACCACCCTCAATGAGCAGTTCTTC

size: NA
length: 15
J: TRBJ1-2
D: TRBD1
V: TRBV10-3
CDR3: CAIKTTGTDNYGYTF
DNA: TGTGCCATCAAAACAACCGGGACAGACAACTATGGCTACACCTTC

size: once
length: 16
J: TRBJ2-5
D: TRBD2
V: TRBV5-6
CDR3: CASSSPGLAGGETQYF
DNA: TGTGCCAGCAGCTCACCGGGACTAGCGGGGGGGGAGACCCAGTACTTC

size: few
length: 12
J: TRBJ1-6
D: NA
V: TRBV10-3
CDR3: CAVNDGNSPLHF
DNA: TGTGCCGTCAACGATGGGAATTCACCCCTCCACTTT

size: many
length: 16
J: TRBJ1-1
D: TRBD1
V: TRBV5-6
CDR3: CASSLGQRTGATEAFF
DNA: TGTGCCAGCAGCTTGGGGCAGAGGACAGGAGCCACTGAAGCTTTCTTT

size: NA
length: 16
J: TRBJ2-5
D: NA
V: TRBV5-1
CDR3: CASSLGAGAPQETQYF
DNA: TGCGCCAGCAGCCTGGGGGCGGGGGCCCCACAAGAGACCCAGTACTTC

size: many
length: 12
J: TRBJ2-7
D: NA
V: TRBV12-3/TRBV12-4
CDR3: CASSLIPYEQYF
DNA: TGTGCCAGCAGCCTAATACCCTACGAGCAGTACTTC

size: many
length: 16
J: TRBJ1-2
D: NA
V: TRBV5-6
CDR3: CASSLTKKDSLRGYTF
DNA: TGTGCCAGCAGCTTGACAAAGAAAGACAGTCTGAGGGGCTACACCTTC

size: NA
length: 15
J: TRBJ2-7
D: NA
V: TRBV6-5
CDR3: CASSNPGQSSYEQYF
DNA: TGTGCCAGCAGTAACCCCGGACAGAGCTCCTACGAGCAGTACTTC

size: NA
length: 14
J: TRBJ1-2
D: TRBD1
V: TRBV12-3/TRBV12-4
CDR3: CASSSGQALRGYTF
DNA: TGTGCCAGCAGTTCGGGACAGGCTTTGAGAGGCTACACCTTC

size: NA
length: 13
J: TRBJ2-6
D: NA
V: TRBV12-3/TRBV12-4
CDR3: CAIRTAGANVLTF
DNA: TGTGCCATCAGGACAGCTGGGGCCAACGTCCTGACTTTC

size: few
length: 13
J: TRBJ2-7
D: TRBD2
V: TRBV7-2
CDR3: CASSFAGGYEQYF
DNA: TGTGCCAGCAGCTTCGCGGGGGGCTACGAGCAGTACTTC

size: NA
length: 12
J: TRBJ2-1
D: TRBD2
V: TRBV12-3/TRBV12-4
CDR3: CASSLTSGAQFF
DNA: TGTGCCAGCAGTTTGACTAGCGGAGCCCAGTTCTTC

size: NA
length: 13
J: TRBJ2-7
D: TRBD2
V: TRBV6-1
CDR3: CASNIAGGYEQYF
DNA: TGTGCCAGCAACATAGCGGGCGGTTACGAGCAGTACTTC

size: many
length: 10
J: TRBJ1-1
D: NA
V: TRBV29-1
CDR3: CSAESGEAFF
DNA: TGCAGCGCAGAGTCCGGTGAAGCTTTCTTT

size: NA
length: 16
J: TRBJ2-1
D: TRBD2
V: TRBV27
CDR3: CASFNSGRGGYTEQFF
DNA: TGTGCCAGCTTCAATAGCGGGAGGGGGGGTTATACTGAGCAGTTCTTC

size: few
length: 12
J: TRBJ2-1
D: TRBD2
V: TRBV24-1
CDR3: CATSEGRDEQFF
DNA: TGTGCCACCAGTGAGGGGAGGGATGAGCAGTTCTTC

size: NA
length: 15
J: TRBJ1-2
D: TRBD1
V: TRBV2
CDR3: CASSEAGRGRSGYTF
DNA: TGTGCCAGCAGTGAAGCGGGCAGGGGGAGGAGTGGCTACACCTTC

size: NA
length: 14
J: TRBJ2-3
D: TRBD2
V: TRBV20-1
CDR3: CSASLAEGTDTQYF
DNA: TGCAGTGCTTCTCTAGCGGAGGGGACAGATACGCAGTATTTT

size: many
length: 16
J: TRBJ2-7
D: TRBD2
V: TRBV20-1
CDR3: CSARTPVAGGPGEQYF
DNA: TGCAGTGCTAGGACTCCCGTAGCGGGAGGGCCTGGAGAGCAGTACTTC

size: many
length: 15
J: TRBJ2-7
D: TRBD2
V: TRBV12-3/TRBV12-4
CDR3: CASSPGTSGVYEQYF
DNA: TGTGCCAGCAGTCCGGGGACTAGCGGAGTCTACGAGCAGTACTTC

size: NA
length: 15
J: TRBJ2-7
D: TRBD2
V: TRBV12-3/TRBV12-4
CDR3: CASSSLAGGGYEQYF
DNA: TGTGCCAGCAGCTCGCTAGCGGGAGGGGGGTACGAGCAGTACTTC

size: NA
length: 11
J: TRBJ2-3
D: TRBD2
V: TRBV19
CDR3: CASRAGLSEYF
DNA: TGTGCCAGTAGAGCGGGATTGTCGGAATATTTT

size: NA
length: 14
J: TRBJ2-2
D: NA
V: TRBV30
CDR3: CAWSRWLRSGELFF
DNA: TGTGCCTGGTCCAGGTGGCTTAGAAGCGGGGAGCTGTTTTTT

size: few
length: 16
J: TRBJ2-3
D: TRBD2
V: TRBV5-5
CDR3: CASRTGLAGVADTQYF
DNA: TGTGCCAGCAGAACGGGACTAGCTGGGGTTGCAGATACGCAGTATTTT

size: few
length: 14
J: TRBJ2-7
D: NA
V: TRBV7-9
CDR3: CASSSGRRPYEQYF
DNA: TGTGCCAGCAGCTCGGGACGGAGACCCTACGAGCAGTACTTC